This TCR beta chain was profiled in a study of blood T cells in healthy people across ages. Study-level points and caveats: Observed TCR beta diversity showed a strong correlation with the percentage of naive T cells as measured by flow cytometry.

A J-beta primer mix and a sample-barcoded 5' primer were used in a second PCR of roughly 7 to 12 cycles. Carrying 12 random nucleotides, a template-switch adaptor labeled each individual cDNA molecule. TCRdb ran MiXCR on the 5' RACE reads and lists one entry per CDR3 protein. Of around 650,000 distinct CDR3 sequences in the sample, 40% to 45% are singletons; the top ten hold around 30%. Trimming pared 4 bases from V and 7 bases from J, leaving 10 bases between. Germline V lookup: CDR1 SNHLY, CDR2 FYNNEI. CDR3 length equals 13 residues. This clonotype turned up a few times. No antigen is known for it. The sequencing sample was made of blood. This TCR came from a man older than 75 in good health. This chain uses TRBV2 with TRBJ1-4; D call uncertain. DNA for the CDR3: TGTGCCAGCAGTGGCGTGGTCGGTGAAAAACTGTTTTTT. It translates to CASSGVVGEKLFF.